The rows below give T cell receptor beta chains drawn from one sample of a study of cytomegalovirus exposure and HLA in healthy donors. Assay: immunoSEQ multiplex PCR; the TCRdb copy retains only in-frame clones and omits some. The sample holds 150,000 or so clones, around 67% seen once. Material for sequencing was PBMCs. The receptors shown here come from a woman aged 18-30 years in good health and CMV-seronegative. Each CDR3 is given with its conserved first and last residue. Each record gives: V gene, D gene, J gene, CDR3 length, CDR3 DNA, CDR3 protein. The D gene is left open where the match is weak.

>TRBV25-1|NA|TRBJ2-2|16
TGTGCCAGCAGTGGGCGAAATCCACTAGCCACCGGGGAGCTGTTTTTT
CASSGRNPLATGELFF
>TRBV11-3|NA|TRBJ1-2|15
TGTGCCAGCAGCCCCGTGGGGCAGACTAACTATGGCTACACCTTC
CASSPVGQTNYGYTF
>TRBV11-2|TRBD1|TRBJ2-7|17
TGTGCCAGCAGCTTGGTTTCGTTGGGACAGGGGGCCTACGAGCAGTACTTC
CASSLVSLGQGAYEQYF
>TRBV6-1|TRBD1|TRBJ2-2|16
TGTGCCAGCAGTGCTGGACAGGGCCTGAACACCGGGGAGCTGTTTTTT
CASSAGQGLNTGELFF
>TRBV15|TRBD1|TRBJ1-5|17
TGTGCCACCAGCAGCTACAGGGGGTCGATCGGCAATCAGCCCCAGCATTTT
CATSSYRGSIGNQPQHF
>TRBV7-7|NA|TRBJ1-1|13
TGTGCTAGCAGCTTGAACAGCAACACTGAGGCTTTCTTT
CASSLNSNTEAFF
>TRBV6-5|NA|TRBJ1-5|14
TGTGCCAGCAGCGCTTCCCAGGGTCATCAGCCCCAGCATTTT
CASSASQGHQPQHF
>TRBV5-1|TRBD2|TRBJ2-3|14
TGCGCCAGCAGCCCAGGGACTACCCGAGATACGCAGTATTTT
CASSPGTTRDTQYF
>TRBV19|TRBD1|TRBJ1-1|15
TGTGCCAGTAGGGGACAGGGGGAAGGTAGGGCTGAAGCTTTCTTT
CASRGQGEGRAEAFF
>TRBV30|NA|TRBJ2-1|15
TGTGCCTGGGCCAGGGAGGGGGGCTTGTACAATGAGCAGTTCTTC
CAWAREGGLYNEQFF